The entry below describes one TCR beta chain. The antigen is undetermined. The sample originates from a study of OX40 agonist ivuxolimab in advanced cancers. As for the study in general: Ivuxolimab, an agonist antibody against OX40 (CD134), was given to patients. Having had anti-PD-1, anti-PD-L1 or anti-CTLA-4 therapy before was allowed, and under 50% had some. One patient with hepatocellular carcinoma and two with cutaneous melanoma, three in all, had partial responses.

The protocol was immunoSEQ multiplex PCR, while the TCRdb copy is restricted to in-frame clones and leaves out a portion. The table lists about 79,000 clones, more than 65% of them singletons, with approximately 4.6% in the top ten. CDR1 and CDR2 (germline): GTSNPN, SVGIG (reference sequence). The CDR3 covers 11 residues. Trimming took 2 bases from V and 12 from J; bases not matched to a gene: 0. Study observations and caveats: Some nonresponders also had low normalized T-cell clonal expansion.

The sequenced sample was CD4+ or CD8+ T cells sorted from blood, obtained in a trial of the OX40 agonist ivuxolimab. This rearrangement joins TRBV30 to TRBJ2-1; 11 positions agree with TRBD2. The receptor was derived from an adult with an advanced solid tumor such as melanoma, head and neck, liver or kidney cancer. In DNA, the CDR3 is TGTGCCTGGAGTCTAGCGGGGGGGCAGTTCTTC. It codes for CAWSLAGGQFF.